This T cell receptor beta chain emerged from a study of shared clonotypes between healthy human individuals (TCRdb year 2020). Some background on the complete study: A couple of women and a few men aged 18 to 49 years were included in the cohort. For each donor, three plates each were used for CD4 naive and CD4 memory, two plates were used for CD8 naive, and one plate was used for CD8 memory. Blood TCR repertoires of roughly five healthy adults were deeply sequenced to estimate repertoire size and the extent of clonotype sharing between individuals. Leukapheresis yielded between about 0.85 and 9.5 billion PBMCs per donor. To increase sequencing depth and limit assay-specific biases, different laboratories used diverse techniques to prepare libraries and sequence TCR repertoires. The full study reports these points: The small number of donors limited the genetic and exposure-history diversity represented. Even with the large sequencing depth, rarefaction of the sorted-subset datasets indicated that sequencing was incomplete. Clonotypes shared by all four sorted-subset donors showed higher generation probabilities than non-shared clonotypes. Only blood was sampled, and tissue TCR repertoires likely differ from those in blood. Based on pairwise subsampling, the degree of clonotype sharing among donors was expected to be affected by sequencing depth. Sharing across several donors was observed for approximately 5% of naive CD4, 3.5% of naive CD8, about 2.5% of memory CD4, and less than 0.45% of memory CD8 clonotypes. Larger estimated clonotype richness was generally found for naive subsets than for memory subsets.

On this clone itself: It has no known antigen specificity. No qualities accompany the bases; no much larger clone lies one base away.

For the CD8 naive samples, CD45RO-negative cells were positively selected for CCR7, yielding a CD45RA+CCR7+ population from which TemRA cells were excluded. The donors were healthy, HIV-negative adults who had no recently reported acute infections or vaccinations. Only Caucasian adults living in Nashville, Tennessee, USA were represented among the donors. After blood collection by leukapheresis, PBMCs were isolated using Ficoll-Histopaque density gradient centrifugation and then cryopreserved in the vapor phase of liquid nitrogen. Purity and quantity of every magnetically sorted T cell population were checked by analytical flow cytometry. From each sorted fraction, genomic DNA was isolated and quantified by UV absorbance on a Nanodrop 2000c. The junction carries 13 bases between V and J, which are trimmed by 1 base and 0 bases respectively. Reading from cysteine to phenylalanine, the CDR3 counts 16 amino acids. The sequence is cut down to CDR3 DNA, 48 bases in frame from base 1. The germline V gene gives CDR1 as MGHRA and CDR2 as YSYEKL.

TCR CDR3 regions were amplified from genomic DNA by multiplex PCR using the deep immunoSEQ assay. Genomic DNA extracted from each cell subset was distributed evenly over all wells of several immunoSEQ 96-well plates, and each plate served as one replicate. Each replicate PCR for sorted subsets received roughly 200 ng genomic DNA, equal to about 30,000 T cell genomes. Purified libraries were quantified with a Qubit 3.0 fluorometer, sized on a Bioanalyzer 2100, and re-quantified with the KAPA Library Quantification kit. A separate single-read 150-cycle Illumina NextSeq 550 flow cell was used to sequence each immunoSEQ 96-well plate. For the original study's pipeline: The immunoSEQ output contained only junctional sequences without quality scores, so filtering could not match that applied to full-length reads. To assign V/J genes and CDR3, sequences were annotated using PyIR, a Python wrapper for IgBLAST v1.9, with IMGT germline references. Reads were removed for weak V/J assignments (E-value above 1e-6), missing CDR3, stop codons, out-of-frame junctions, or ambiguous translated residues. V3J clonotypes were defined as sequences sharing an identical inferred V gene, J gene, and CDR3 amino acid sequence. Percentage overlap between repertoires was calculated by dividing the number of shared unique clonotypes by the size of the smaller repertoire. Repertoire richness was assessed with RTK rarefaction, the Chao1 estimator, and Recon v2.1 estimates of unobserved clonotypes. Generation probabilities were computed with OLGA for all TCRbeta clonotypes obtained by the gDNA method from a few donors. TCRdb's version of the immuneACCESS table is confined to in-frame rearrangements and falls short of the full clone set. An unresolved V gene accounts for under half of the shortfall where checked; the remainder is of unknown origin. Clonal size and the V and J genes are those of that table, whereas D and trimming came from the DNA. A total of under 700,000 clones appear in this sample, 85% to 95% of them only once. The ten biggest clones cover 0.11% of the sample.

This clonotype originated in a woman aged 25 to 39 in good health. This sequence uses TRBV4-1 and TRBJ2-7; the D segment could be TRBD2, given 6 matching bases. The sample taken for sequencing was naive CD8+ T cells sorted from blood. In the paper's terms, the cell subset or site label means: CD45RA+CCR7+. In nucleotides, the sequence is TGCGCCAGCAGCCAAGGAAAGACTAGTTACTCCTACGAGCAGTACTTC. This translates into CASSQGKTSYSYEQYF.